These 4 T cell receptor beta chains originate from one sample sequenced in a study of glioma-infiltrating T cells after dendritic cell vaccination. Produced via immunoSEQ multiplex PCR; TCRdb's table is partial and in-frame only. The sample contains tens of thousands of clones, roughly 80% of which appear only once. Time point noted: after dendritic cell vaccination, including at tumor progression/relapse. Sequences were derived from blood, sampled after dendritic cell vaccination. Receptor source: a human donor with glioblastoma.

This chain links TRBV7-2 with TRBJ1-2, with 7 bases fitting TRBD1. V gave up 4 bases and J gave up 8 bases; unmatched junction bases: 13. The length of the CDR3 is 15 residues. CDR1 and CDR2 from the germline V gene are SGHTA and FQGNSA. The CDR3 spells CASSSSGTALEGYTF. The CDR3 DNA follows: TGTGCCAGCAGCTCCTCCGGGACAGCCCTCGAAGGCTACACCTTC.

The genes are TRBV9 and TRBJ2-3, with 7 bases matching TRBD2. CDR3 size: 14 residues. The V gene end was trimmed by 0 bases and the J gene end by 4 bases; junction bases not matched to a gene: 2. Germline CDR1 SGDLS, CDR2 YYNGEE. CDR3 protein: CASSVGGGADTQYF. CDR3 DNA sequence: TGTGCCAGCAGCGTAGGTGGGGGGGCAGATACGCAGTATTTT.

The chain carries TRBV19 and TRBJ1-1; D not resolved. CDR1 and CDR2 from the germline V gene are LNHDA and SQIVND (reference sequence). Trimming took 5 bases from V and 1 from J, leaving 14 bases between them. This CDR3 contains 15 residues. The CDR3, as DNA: TGTGCCAGTAGTCCGAGGGCCCTCGGGAACACTGAAGCTTTCTTT. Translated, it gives CASSPRALGNTEAFF.

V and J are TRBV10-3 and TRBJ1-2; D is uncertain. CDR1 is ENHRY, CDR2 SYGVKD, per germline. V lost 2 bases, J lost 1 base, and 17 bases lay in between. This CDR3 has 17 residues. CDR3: CAISEDDTAILNYGYTF. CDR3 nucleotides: TGTGCCATCAGTGAGGACGACACCGCCATTCTTAACTATGGCTACACCTTC.